The 8 T cell receptor beta chains below were found in one sample sequenced in a study of T cell responses to AZD1222 COVID-19 vaccine. The assay was immunoSEQ multiplex PCR, and TCRdb's table has in-frame clones only and misses some. The repertoire includes some 110,000 clones, about 89% of them detected once, and roughly 7% sits in the top ten. The specimen comprised peripheral blood, sampled 28 days after the second AZD1222 dose. The receptors stem from an adult who received the AZD1222 COVID-19 vaccine.

This chain joins TRBV7-9 and TRBJ2-7; D ambiguous. Trimming cost V 3 bases and J 2 bases, with 8 bases left between them. The germline gives CDR1 SEHNR, CDR2 FQNEAQ (reference sequence). This CDR3 has 13 amino acids. CDR3 nucleotides: TGTGCCAGCAGCTTGATTCCCACCTACGAGCAGTACTTC. Protein sequence: CASSLIPTYEQYF.

The sample holds one count of this clone. The chain couples TRBV7-3 to TRBJ2-3, with D possibly being TRBD1 (6 bases). The CDR3 runs 15 residues. The V end was cut by 1 base, the J end by 6 bases, with 14 bases between. The V gene's germline CDR1 is SGHTA and CDR2 FQGTGA. The CDR3 protein is CASSLRGQGLDTQYF. CDR3 bases: TGTGCCAGCAGCTTAAGAGGTCAGGGGTTGGATACGCAGTATTTT.

This clone was counted a few times. One junction end does not reproduce the germline sequence, and a read error may be involved. The rearrangement joins TRBV5-1 to TRBJ1-1; 9 bases agree with TRBD1. The CDR3 is 13 residues long. Germline V lookup: CDR1 SGHRS, CDR2 YFSETQ. The CDR3 region is CASSPKGGQGEAF. The CDR3 nucleotides are TGCGCCAGCAGCCCAAAGGGGGGACAGGGAGAAGCCTTT.

The chain has TRBV18 and TRBJ2-2; D remains unclear. V was trimmed by 3 bases and J by 3 bases, leaving 5 bases between them. The length of the CDR3 is 13 residues. Looked up from germline, CDR1 is KGHSH and CDR2 is LQKENI. CDR3 region: CASSPLDTGELFF. Written as DNA, the CDR3 is TGTGCCAGCTCACCCCTAGACACCGGGGAGCTGTTTTTT.

V gene TRBV12-3 or TRBV12-4 combines with J gene TRBJ1-2, with D unclear. The CDR3 length is 13 residues. V was cut by 6 bases and J by 4 bases, with 12 bases left in between. For the CDR3, the DNA is TGTGCCAGCAGACCCGGGATCCTCTATGGCTACACCTTC. Residues: CASRPGILYGYTF.

The chain uses TRBV27 and TRBJ2-7; 12 bases line up with TRBD2. J lost 0 bases, V lost 6 bases, and 9 bases had no gene match. The germline V gene has CDR1 MNHEY and CDR2 SMNVEV (reference sequence). The CDR3 has 17 residues. Here the CDR3 reads CASSTGTSGWSSYEQYF. DNA of the CDR3: TGTGCCAGCAGCACCGGGACTAGCGGGTGGAGCTCCTACGAGCAGTACTTC.

The rearrangement links TRBV19 to TRBJ2-1; 10 nucleotides agree with TRBD2. The CDR3 totals 17 residues. V lost 3 bases and J lost 4; bases outside the gene matches: 9. Per germline, CDR1 LNHDA and CDR2 SQIVND (reference sequence). The CDR3 protein is CASSMETLAGVYNEQFF. Written as DNA, the CDR3 is TGTGCCAGTAGTATGGAGACGCTAGCGGGAGTATACAATGAGCAGTTCTTC.

The rearrangement links TRBV19 to TRBJ2-7; TRBD2 might be the D (5 bases). The CDR3 is made up of 13 amino acids. V dropped 5 bases and J dropped 0 bases, with 8 bases sitting between them. Germline CDR1 reads LNHDA; CDR2 reads SQIVND (reference sequence). CDR3: CASSGRDSYEQYF. The DNA for the CDR3 is TGTGCCAGTAGTGGACGGGACTCCTACGAGCAGTACTTC.